The clone carrying this T cell receptor (beta chain) was counted only a few times. Its matching antigen is unknown. Germline V gene lookup returns CDR1 SEHNR and CDR2 FQNEAQ (reference sequence). There are 13 residues in the CDR3. V was clipped by 7 bases and J by 7 bases; unmatched bases: 8. This entry is derived from a study of response to subunit inactivated influenza vaccine. Whole-study findings and limits: Authors suggested few new T cells are recruited by each seasonal influenza vaccination.

MiXCR, run by TCRdb on the RT-PCR reads, gives a single entry per CDR3 protein. Among some 850,000 distinct CDR3 sequences listed, less than 20% were seen once. The receptor was derived from a man in his forties or fifties who received an inactivated influenza vaccine. The sequencing used PBMCs from blood, collected about 5 days after vaccination. V gene TRBV7-9 combines with J gene TRBJ1-2; 8 bases fit TRBD1. In nucleotides, the CDR3 is TGTGCCAGCACCTCGGACAGGGCCGGTGGCTACACCTTC. It is translated as CASTSDRAGGYTF.